This T cell receptor (beta chain) was documented in a study of blood T cell repertoires in COVID-19. As for the study in general: Acute and convalescent COVID-19 samples came from the United States, Italy and Spain.

Method: immunoSEQ multiplex PCR; TCRdb's copy keeps in-frame clones and lacks some. This table has approximately 130,000 clones, around 90% appearing once. The TCR comes from a human donor in a cohort sampled during active COVID-19. The sample comprised peripheral blood.

CDR3 loop: CASSPIGRDSSYEQYF. CDR3 nucleotides: TGTGCCAGCAGCCCCATAGGAAGGGACAGCTCCTACGAGCAGTACTTC. The rearrangement links TRBV28 to TRBJ2-7, with 7 bases fitting TRBD1. This CDR3 spans 16 amino acids. Germline CDR1 is MDHEN and CDR2 is SYDVKM. V shed 6 bases, J shed 0 bases, and the junction held 11 bases outside the gene matches.